The rows below give T cell receptor beta chains drawn from one sample of a study of spatial heterogeneity in lung cancer. Each CDR3 protein gets one entry after TCRdb re-called the 5' RACE reads with MiXCR. Here the sample spans about 27,000 distinct CDR3 sequences, just over 7% being singletons. This sample comprised lung tumor tissue, obtained at surgery. These receptors were obtained from a male donor with early-stage non-small cell lung cancer. The CDR3 runs from the conserved cysteine through the conserved F or W. A D gene is named only where the DNA matches it firmly. The size entry is marked missing in some rows and otherwise reads once, few, many or a size class.

J gene | clone size | V gene | D gene | CDR3 DNA | CDR3 protein
TRBJ2-7 | many | TRBV10-3 | - | TGTGCCATCAGCCTCAGGGGCTTAGTCTACGAGCAGTACTTC | CAISLRGLVYEQYF
TRBJ2-3 | - | TRBV29-1 | - | TGCAGCGTTGAAGACGGGGCCGCAGATACGCAGTATTTT | CSVEDGAADTQYF
TRBJ1-6 | many | TRBV6-1 | - | TGTGCCAGCAGAGTAGAAATCGGCGGCCGGTATAATTCACCCCTCCACTTT | CASRVEIGGRYNSPLHF
TRBJ1-4 | many | TRBV10-2 | - | TGCGCCAGCAGTGAGTCGCCCGGGGGTTCTAATGAAAAACTGTTTTTT | CASSESPGGSNEKLFF
TRBJ1-6 | many | TRBV20-1 | TRBD1 | TGCAGTGGGGGACAGGACTATTCACCCCTCCACTTT | CSGGQDYSPLHF
TRBJ1-1 | few | TRBV4-3 | TRBD1 | TGCGCCAGCAGCCAAGAAGGGACAGGAATCACTTCCACTGAAGCTTTCTTT | CASSQEGTGITSTEAFF
TRBJ1-5 | - | TRBV12-3/TRBV12-4 | - | TGTGCCAGCAGTTTGATGGGGGGCAATCAGCCCCAGCATTTT | CASSLMGGNQPQHF
TRBJ2-7 | medium-sized | TRBV7-2 | TRBD1 | TGTGCCAGCAGCTTCCTACAGGGGCCCTACGAGCAGTACTTC | CASSFLQGPYEQYF
TRBJ2-3 | - | TRBV24-1 | - | TGTGCCACCAGTGATTTTCGGGGGACGACAGATACGCAGTATTTT | CATSDFRGTTDTQYF
TRBJ1-3 | few | TRBV18 | - | TGTGCCAGCTCACCGGAAGCCAGGGGAAACACCATATATTTT | CASSPEARGNTIYF
TRBJ2-5 | - | TRBV10-3 | - | TGTGCCATCAGTGAGTCGGCGGGGGCGGAGACCCAGTACTTC | CAISESAGAETQYF
TRBJ1-2 | few | TRBV6-2/TRBV6-3 | - | TGTGCCAGCAGTTACCAGGGACTGGATGGCTACACCTTC | CASSYQGLDGYTF
TRBJ2-2 | few | TRBV5-1 | - | TGCGCCAGCAGCTTCGTAGGGGCGGACACCGGGGAGCTGTTTTTT | CASSFVGADTGELFF
TRBJ1-2 | many | TRBV7-9 | TRBD1 | TGTGCCAGCAGCCGCCGGACAGGGCAAGATGGCTACACCTTC | CASSRRTGQDGYTF
TRBJ1-5 | many | TRBV7-9 | - | TGTGCCAGCAGCTTAGATGGCCAGGTCAATCAGCCCCAGCATTTT | CASSLDGQVNQPQHF
TRBJ2-7 | - | TRBV9 | - | TGTGCCAGCAGCGTAGATTCAGGCGCCTACGAGCAGTACTTC | CASSVDSGAYEQYF
TRBJ2-7 | many | TRBV4-2 | TRBD1 | TGTGCCAGCAGCCGGACAGGGTCTGGGGAGCAGTACTTC | CASSRTGSGEQYF
TRBJ1-6 | - | TRBV2 | - | TGTGCCAGCAGTGATACGTATTCACCCCTCCACTTT | CASSDTYSPLHF
TRBJ1-1 | many | TRBV6-2/TRBV6-3 | - | TGTGCCAGCAGTTACTCGCAGTGGACTGAAGCTTTCTTT | CASSYSQWTEAFF
TRBJ2-3 | many | TRBV11-2 | - | TGTGCCAGCAGCCCAAATTTGGGGGATACGCAGTATTTT | CASSPNLGDTQYF
TRBJ2-2 | - | TRBV4-3 | - | TGCGCCAGCAGCCCATCGGGACGAACGAACACCGGGGAGCTGTTTTTT | CASSPSGRTNTGELFF
TRBJ1-2 | many | TRBV6-2/TRBV6-3 | - | TGTGCCAGCAGACCAGGGAGGCAAAACTATGGCTACACCTTC | CASRPGRQNYGYTF
TRBJ2-1 | many | TRBV7-2 | - | TGTGCCAGCAGCCTGGGACTTTCAAGCTCCTACAATGAGCAGTTCTTC | CASSLGLSSSYNEQFF
TRBJ1-1 | few | TRBV18 | - | TGTGCCAGCTCACCTCCACTAAACACTGAAGCTTTCTTT | CASSPPLNTEAFF
TRBJ2-7 | many | TRBV5-4 | TRBD1 | TGTGCCAGCAGCTTGTCGGGACAGGGGACCTACGAGCAGTACTTC | CASSLSGQGTYEQYF
TRBJ1-6 | many | TRBV20-1 | - | TGCAGTGCTTCGAGAGGGAGGGTCTATAATTCACCCCTCCACTTT | CSASRGRVYNSPLHF
TRBJ1-1 | - | TRBV29-1 | TRBD1 | TGCAGCGCAATACAGGGGGCGCACACTGAAGCTTTCTTT | CSAIQGAHTEAFF
TRBJ2-5 | many | TRBV4-2 | TRBD2 | TGTGCCAGCAGCCAAGGTTTAGCGGGGGGGCCCCAAGAGACCCAGTACTTC | CASSQGLAGGPQETQYF
TRBJ2-7 | few | TRBV20-1 | - | TGCAGTGCTAGCACCGGGCTAACCTACGAGCAGTACTTC | CSASTGLTYEQYF
TRBJ2-1 | few | TRBV3-1 | TRBD1 | TGTGCCAGCGCCGACAGGGCCTCCTACAATGAGCAGTTCTTC | CASADRASYNEQFF
TRBJ2-3 | few | TRBV28 | - | TGTGCCAGCAGTTTAATGGTCGGGGGCACCACAGATACGCAGTATTTT | CASSLMVGGTTDTQYF
TRBJ2-1 | many | TRBV5-1 | TRBD2 | TGCGCCAGCAGTCCTCTGGGACTAGCGAATCCCAATGAGCAGTTCTTC | CASSPLGLANPNEQFF
TRBJ1-4 | few | TRBV5-1 | TRBD1 | TGCGCCAGCAGCGCGGCTCAGGGGGCGGAAAAACTGTTTTTT | CASSAAQGAEKLFF
TRBJ2-1 | few | TRBV6-1 | TRBD1 | TGTGCCAGCAGCACGGGACAGGGGGCGTATGAGCAGTTCTTC | CASSTGQGAYEQFF
TRBJ2-1 | many | TRBV2 | TRBD1 | TGTGCCAGCAGTTCGACAGGGCGAGGGGAGCAGTTCTTC | CASSSTGRGEQFF
TRBJ2-1 | many | TRBV6-4 | - | TGTGCCAGCAGTGACGGGACCCCCTACAATGAGCAGTTCTTC | CASSDGTPYNEQFF
TRBJ2-1 | many | TRBV5-1 | TRBD2 | TGCGCCAGCAGCTTGCGAGGGACTACCGGCAATGAGCAGTTCTTC | CASSLRGTTGNEQFF
TRBJ2-7 | many | TRBV20-1 | TRBD2 | TGCAGTGCTAGAGGACTAGCTTTTTACGAGCAGTACTTC | CSARGLAFYEQYF
TRBJ2-7 | few | TRBV7-2 | - | TGTGCCAGCAGCTTAGATTGGGGCTGGTCCTACGAGCAGTACTTC | CASSLDWGWSYEQYF
TRBJ2-3 | many | TRBV4-1 | TRBD2 | TGCGCCAGCAGCCCCAAGACTAGCGGGGTTGCAGATACGCAGTATTTT | CASSPKTSGVADTQYF
TRBJ1-5 | many | TRBV20-1 | - | TGCAGTGCTAGACTAGCCCAGGGTCAGGTGTCCAATCAGCCCCAGCATTTT | CSARLAQGQVSNQPQHF
TRBJ2-5 | many | TRBV28 | - | TGTGCCAGCAGCCGATCTAGCGTTTTGGAGACCCAGTACTTC | CASSRSSVLETQYF
TRBJ1-5 | - | TRBV5-5 | - | TGTGCCAGCAGCCCTGGGACCAATCAGCCCCAGCATTTT | CASSPGTNQPQHF
TRBJ2-5 | - | TRBV5-1 | - | TGCGCCAGCAGCCCGGGGCCTGAAGAGACCCAGTACTTC | CASSPGPEETQYF